These 30 T cell receptor beta chains were sequenced from one sample in a study of cytomegalovirus exposure and HLA in healthy donors. Here immunoSEQ multiplex PCR was the method, and the copy in TCRdb shows in-frame clones only, minus some. Among approximately 170,000 clones listed, more than 80% were seen once. Sequences were obtained from PBMCs. The receptors shown here come from a woman aged 18-29 years in good health and CMV-seropositive.

The CDR3 region is CASSTGQGSNQPQHF. The CDR3 DNA reads as TGTGCCAGCAGCACGGGACAGGGGTCGAATCAGCCCCAGCATTTT. The chain is built from TRBV28 and TRBJ1-5, with 10 bases fitting TRBD1. Germline V gene data show CDR1 as MDHEN and CDR2 as SYDVKM. V shed 6 bases and J 4 bases; nucleotides not matched to a gene: 6. CDR3 length: 15 amino acids.

In nucleotides, the CDR3 is TGTGCCAGCAGCTTGACAGGGTCGGGCGTAGATGAAGCTTTCTTT. It specifies CASSLTGSGVDEAFF. The chain couples TRBV9 to TRBJ1-1, with 7 bases aligning to TRBD1. CDR1 SGDLS and CDR2 YYNGEE come from the germline V gene. V shed 4 bases and J 7 bases; nucleotides not matched to a gene: 13. CDR3 length equals 15 residues.

V gene TRBV7-9 combines with J gene TRBJ2-7; 9 bases align to TRBD1. Per the germline V gene, CDR1 is SEHNR and CDR2 is FQNEAQ (reference sequence). CDR3 length: 16 residues. Trimming at V came to 5 bases and at J to 7 bases, leaving 15 bases not matched to a gene. CDR3 in amino acids: CASSPTGGGHLEEQYF. In DNA form, the CDR3 reads TGTGCCAGCAGCCCCACAGGGGGCGGCCATCTAGAGGAGCAGTACTTC.

The J gene is TRBJ1-2, the V gene TRBV27; 8 positions match TRBD1. The CDR3 contains 13 residues. The trim removed 4 bases at V and 4 bases at J, leaving 2 bases unmatched. CDR1 and CDR2 from the germline V gene are MNHEY and SMNVEV (reference sequence). CDR3 sequence (DNA): TGTGCCAGCAGTTCGGGACAGGCCTATGGCTACACCTTC. Its translation: CASSSGQAYGYTF.

CDR3 sequence (DNA): TGTGCCAGTAAACCCCAGGCAGGGGGCCGGGTCACTGAAGCTTTCTTT. It is translated as CASKPQAGGRVTEAFF. The chain links TRBV19 to TRBJ1-1; 8 nucleotides match TRBD1. The CDR3 runs to 16 residues. V lost 7 bases and J lost 4; bases outside the gene matches: 14. Germline CDR1 reads LNHDA; CDR2 reads SQIVND (reference sequence).

This chain's CDR3 is CASSFLYEQYF. The CDR3 region has the DNA TGCGCCAGCAGCTTCCTCTACGAGCAGTACTTC. The chain combines TRBV5-1 with TRBJ2-7; D unresolved. The CDR3 is 11 amino acids. V was trimmed by 2 bases and J by 3 bases, leaving 3 bases between them. CDR1 is SGHRS and CDR2 is YFSETQ in the germline V gene.

V and J are TRBV10-3 and TRBJ1-5, with D possibly TRBD1 on 6 matching bases. Germline loops: CDR1 ENHRY, CDR2 SYGVKD. The CDR3 has 13 residues. Trimming took off 11 bases at V and 2 bases at J, with 13 bases between the two ends. CDR3 DNA sequence: TGTGCCGCACAGGGCCCAGGCAATCAGCCCCAGCATTTT. Amino acids: CAAQGPGNQPQHF.

A note on this clone: Relative to the germline gene, one junction end is altered; a read error may explain this. V is TRBV9 and J is TRBJ2-3, with D possibly matching TRBD2 (6 bases). Germline V lookup: CDR1 SGDLS, CDR2 YYNGEE. The CDR3 is 12 amino acids. The CDR3 loop reads CASSPLADPQYF. The CDR3 region has the DNA TGTGCCAGCAGCCCACTAGCAGATCCGCAGTATTTT.

The rearrangement links TRBV13 to TRBJ2-7; maybe TRBD1 (6 bases). V was shortened by 3 bases and J by 0 bases, with 9 bases between the two germline ends. Germline V CDR1 and CDR2: PRHDT, FYEKMQ (reference sequence). The CDR3 runs 14 residues. CDR3 in amino acids: CASSFKTGSYEQYF. The CDR3, as DNA: TGTGCCAGCAGCTTTAAGACAGGCTCCTACGAGCAGTACTTC. The whole variable domain, filled in from reference TRBV13 and TRBJ2-7, reads AAGVIQSPRHLIKEKRETATLKCYPIPRHDTVYWYQQGPGQDPQFLISFYEKMQSDKGSIPDRFSAQQFSDYHSELNMSSLELGDSALYFCASSFKTGSYEQYFGPGTRLTVT.

The chain is built from TRBV30 and TRBJ1-3; D gene unclear. Trimming cost V 0 bases and J 8 bases, with 5 bases left between them. The CDR3 runs to 11 residues. CDR1 GTSNPN and CDR2 SVGIG come from the germline V gene (reference sequence). The DNA for the CDR3 is TGTGCCTGGAGTGTTTATCACACCATATATTTT. It is translated as CAWSVYHTIYF.

This clone occurred a few times. This rearrangement joins TRBV5-6 to TRBJ2-7; 8 bases agree with TRBD1. Germline V gives CDR1 SGHDT, CDR2 YYEEEE. V lost 3 bases and J lost 7; bases outside the gene matches: 9. This CDR3 spans 14 amino acids. The CDR3, as DNA: TGTGCCAGCAGCTCCCCAGGGGGCGCGGGAGAGCAGTACTTC. Protein sequence: CASSSPGGAGEQYF. The whole variable domain, remainder taken from reference TRBV5-6 and TRBJ2-7, is DAGVTQSPTHLIKTRGQQVTLRCSPKSGHDTVSWYQQALGQGPQFIFQYYEEEERQRGNFPDRFSGHQFPNYSSELNVNALLLGDSALYLCASSSPGGAGEQYFGPGTRLTVT.

Points on this clone: This sample includes further DNA sequences coding for the same CDR3. V usage is TRBV19 and J usage is TRBJ2-7; D might be TRBD1 (5 bases). Per germline, CDR1 LNHDA and CDR2 SQIVND (reference sequence). Between the trimmed V and J ends, which lost 6 bases and 3 bases, there was a span of 6 bases. This CDR3 has 11 residues. The CDR3 region is CASSQGYEQYF. CDR3 coding DNA: TGTGCCAGTAGCCAGGGCTACGAGCAGTACTTC.

The genes are TRBV19 and TRBJ2-2; 9 bases are shared with TRBD2. The V and J ends lost 7 bases and 4 bases, in that order; junction bases with no gene match: 13. From germline, CDR1 is LNHDA and CDR2 SQIVND (reference sequence). The CDR3 runs 17 residues. The CDR3 coding sequence is TGTGCCAGTACAGAGTATTGGGCGGGAGGGCCCACCGGGGAGCTGTTTTTT. Protein product: CASTEYWAGGPTGELFF.

The chain recombines TRBV10-3 with TRBJ2-7, with D possibly matching TRBD1 (6 bases). This CDR3 has 14 amino acids. The V gene's germline CDR1 is ENHRY and CDR2 SYGVKD. The V and J ends lost 0 bases and 3 bases respectively, with 9 bases between them. The CDR3 bases are TGTGCCATCAGTGAGTCTCCCAGGGGCTACGAGCAGTACTTC. It translates to CAISESPRGYEQYF.

This sequence joins TRBV15 and TRBJ2-1; 11 bases align to TRBD2. V was clipped by 0 bases and J by 5 bases; unmatched bases: 6. This CDR3 region has 17 residues. The germline V gene has CDR1 LNHNV and CDR2 YYDKDF (reference sequence). CDR3 residues: CATSRDKGTSGNNEQFF. For the CDR3, the DNA is TGTGCCACCAGCAGAGATAAAGGGACTAGCGGAAACAATGAGCAGTTCTTC.

V gene TRBV4-2 combines with J gene TRBJ2-3; possible D gene TRBD1, 6 bases. CDR1 is LGHNA and CDR2 is YNFKEQ in the germline V gene. V lost 0 bases and J 0 bases, leaving 10 bases between the germline ends. The CDR3 extends over 16 amino acids. In DNA form, the CDR3 reads TGTGCCAGCAGCCAAGAGACAGGACTTAGCACAGATACGCAGTATTTT. Encoded protein: CASSQETGLSTDTQYF.

This sequence joins TRBV30 and TRBJ2-7; the match to TRBD1 covers 9 bases. The CDR3 totals 13 residues. V gave up 8 bases and J gave up 2 bases; unmatched junction bases: 7. Germline V gives CDR1 GTSNPN, CDR2 SVGIG (reference sequence). In nucleotides, the CDR3 is TGTGCCGCCAAGGGGACAGGGCCCTACGAGCAGTACTTC. Its protein is CAAKGTGPYEQYF.

The chain recombines TRBV7-3 with TRBJ2-1; D may be TRBD2 (5 bases). The germline V and J ends were trimmed by 3 bases and 8 bases, with 11 bases remaining between them. The CDR3 has 13 residues. CDR1 and CDR2 from the germline V gene are SGHTA and FQGTGA. CDR3 sequence reads: CASSLRLNDEQFF. The CDR3 nucleotides read TGTGCCAGCAGCTTGCGACTAAACGATGAGCAGTTCTTC.

The V gene is TRBV29-1, the J gene TRBJ2-1, with D perhaps matching TRBD2 (6 bases). Trimming stripped 2 bases from V and 7 bases from J, with 18 bases between. The CDR3 has 15 residues. The germline V gene encodes CDR1 SQVTM and CDR2 ANQGSEA. CDR3 sequence: CSVESMQGGLNEQFF. The CDR3, as DNA: TGCAGCGTTGAATCAATGCAGGGAGGTTTAAATGAGCAGTTCTTC.

V gene TRBV27 combines with J gene TRBJ2-2; D is unclear. Germline CDR1 and CDR2: MNHEY and SMNVEV (reference sequence). CDR3 length: 15 amino acids. V lost 8 bases, J lost 5 bases, and 18 bases lay in between. In DNA, the CDR3 is TGTGCCAGCCTCCCCCGCGGCCGTTCTACCGGGGAGCTGTTTTTT. It is translated as CASLPRGRSTGELFF.

This chain joins TRBV29-1 and TRBJ2-3; D possibly corresponds to TRBD2 (6 bases). The CDR3 has 17 residues. Germline V CDR1 and CDR2: SQVTM, ANQGSEA. V lost 1 base to trimming and J lost 5 bases, with 22 bases between them. The DNA of the CDR3 is TGCAGCGTTGAAGGCCCCGATGCGGTACCGGGAGAAGATACGCAGTATTTT. It translates to CSVEGPDAVPGEDTQYF.

This clone occurred once. The chain couples TRBV14 to TRBJ2-3, with 9 bases that match TRBD2. V gave up 2 bases and J gave up 0 bases; unmatched junction bases: 6. Germline CDR1 reads SGHDN; CDR2 reads FVKESK. This CDR3 spans 17 amino acids. CDR3 nucleotide sequence: TGTGCCAGCAGCCAACGGACTAGCGTTTCTAGCACAGATACGCAGTATTTT. Translating gives CASSQRTSVSSTDTQYF.

V and J are TRBV10-3 and TRBJ1-3; possibly TRBD1 for D (6 bases). The CDR3 loop spans 12 amino acids. Germline CDR1 and CDR2: ENHRY and SYGVKD. V was cut by 9 bases and J by 4 bases, with 10 bases left in between. The CDR3 sequence: CAIQGPGNTIYF. The CDR3 coding sequence is TGTGCCATTCAGGGGCCCGGAAACACCATATATTTT.

The chain employs TRBV7-8 and TRBJ2-5; 16 bases fit TRBD2. The CDR3 sequence is 17 residues long. CDR1 is SGHVS, CDR2 FQNEAQ, per germline. V was clipped by 6 bases and J by 6 bases; unmatched bases: 10. The CDR3 protein is CASRGGTSGGARKTQYF. CDR3 nucleotide sequence: TGTGCCAGCAGGGGAGGGACTAGCGGGGGGGCCAGAAAGACCCAGTACTTC.

This clone was counted a few times. V usage is TRBV30 and J usage is TRBJ1-5; 7 bases are shared with TRBD1. Looked up from germline, CDR1 is GTSNPN and CDR2 is SVGIG (reference sequence). The trim removed 2 bases at V and 2 bases at J, leaving 6 bases unmatched. The CDR3 loop spans 15 amino acids. The chain's CDR3 is CAWSTGQGGNQPQHF. CDR3 in DNA: TGTGCCTGGAGTACGGGTCAGGGGGGCAATCAGCCCCAGCATTTT.

This chain joins TRBV29-1 and TRBJ1-1, with a weak D call TRBD1 (5 bases). V was cut by 5 bases and J by 0 bases, with 16 bases left in between. Germline V lookup: CDR1 SQVTM, CDR2 ANQGSEA. The CDR3 has 15 amino acids. The CDR3 here is CSVRSTGRMNTEAFF. The CDR3 nucleotides are TGCAGCGTTCGATCAACAGGCAGAATGAACACTGAAGCTTTCTTT.

This clone was detected only once. The chain has TRBV25-1 and TRBJ2-1; 12 nucleotides align to TRBD2. The CDR3 consists of 18 residues. Unmatched junction bases numbered 9, after V lost 6 bases and J lost 0 bases. Germline V lookup: CDR1 MGHDK, CDR2 SYGVNS. The CDR3 DNA is TGTGCCAGCAGGGGATATTCGACTAGCGGGAGCTCCTACAATGAGCAGTTCTTC. This sequence encodes CASRGYSTSGSSYNEQFF.

The chain employs TRBV5-6 and TRBJ2-5; TRBD1 is a possible D gene (6 bases). The CDR3 has 14 amino acids. The V gene lost 2 bases and the J gene lost 5 bases, with 13 bases spanning the gap. From germline, CDR1 is SGHDT and CDR2 YYEEEE. The CDR3 DNA is TGTGCCAGCAGCTTCTTCGACCAGGGGGAGACCCAGTACTTC. This sequence encodes CASSFFDQGETQYF.

This chain uses TRBV29-1 with TRBJ1-4; TRBD1 is a possible D gene (6 bases). From germline, CDR1 is SQVTM and CDR2 ANQGSEA. The CDR3 extends over 12 amino acids. The germline V and J ends were trimmed by 7 bases and 4 bases, with 10 bases remaining between them. The CDR3: CSAGQVNEKLFF. The DNA of the CDR3 is TGCAGCGCGGGACAAGTTAATGAAAAACTGTTTTTT.

The chain links TRBV18 to TRBJ1-6, with D possibly being TRBD1 (6 bases). The germline gives CDR1 KGHSH, CDR2 LQKENI. Between the trimmed V and J ends, which lost 8 bases and 10 bases, there was a span of 15 bases. This CDR3 region has 13 residues. For the CDR3, the DNA is TGTGCCAGCGCCTCGAACAGGGAATCACCCCTCCACTTT. Translating it yields CASASNRESPLHF.